Each of the 2 T cell receptor beta chains below was sequenced from the same sample in a study of graft-versus-host responses after intestinal transplantation. Sequencing was performed with immunoSEQ multiplex PCR; in TCRdb, only in-frame clones are kept and a portion is missing. The table shows about 5,200 clones, with 72% occurring only once. Investigators treated the graft tissue so that it released intraepithelial and lamina propria lymphocytes. The starting material was ileum tissue, obtained about 250 days after intestinal transplant. These receptors were taken from a human patient who received an intestinal transplant, so some T cells may come from the graft donor.

This clone was observed once. This sequence joins TRBV27 and TRBJ2-7, with TRBD1 identical over 7 bases. The trim removed 5 bases at V and 2 bases at J, leaving 6 bases unmatched. This CDR3 spans 14 amino acids. CDR1 MNHEY and CDR2 SMNVEV come from the germline V gene (reference sequence). The CDR3 protein is CASSPTGVPYEQYF. The CDR3 nucleotides are TGTGCCAGCAGTCCCACAGGGGTCCCCTACGAGCAGTACTTC.

J is TRBJ2-7 and V is TRBV10-3, with 8 bases aligning to TRBD2. The CDR3 contains 14 residues. Germline V gene sequence: CDR1 ENHRY, CDR2 SYGVKD. V lost 10 bases to trimming and J lost 2 bases; unmatched junction nucleotides: 10. Here the CDR3 DNA reads TGTGCCACCGAAGATAAAGCGGGAGCCTACGAGCAGTACTTC. Protein product: CATEDKAGAYEQYF.